These 18 T cell receptor beta chains were all obtained from the same sample, sequenced in a study of cytomegalovirus exposure and HLA in healthy donors. The PCR was carried out with 60 Vbeta primers and 13 Jbeta primers. Sequencing used immunoSEQ multiplex PCR; TCRdb keeps in-frame clones, though not all of them. The sample holds about 190,000 clones; 65% to 85% are singletons and the top ten take over 1.5%. Specimen: PBMCs. The receptors originated from a woman aged 18-30 years in good health and CMV-seronegative.

This sequence joins TRBV6-5 and TRBJ1-1, with D hard to call. Germline V gives CDR1 MNHEY, CDR2 SVGAGI. V lost 2 bases and J lost 4, with 14 bases in between. The CDR3 is made up of 15 amino acids. The DNA for the CDR3 is TGTGCCAGCAGTTACGTTCGGAGGATAGGCACTGAAGCTTTCTTT. Its protein product is CASSYVRRIGTEAFF.

The sample holds a few counts of this clone. V and J are TRBV5-1 and TRBJ1-6; D is possibly TRBD1 (6 bases). Per the germline V gene, CDR1 is SGHRS and CDR2 is YFSETQ. This CDR3 has 16 residues. The germline V and J ends were trimmed by 2 bases and 0 bases, with 9 bases remaining between them. CDR3: CASSFQGPSYNSPLHF. The CDR3 DNA is TGCGCCAGCAGCTTCCAGGGGCCCTCCTATAATTCACCCCTCCACTTT.

J is TRBJ2-7 and V is TRBV28; TRBD1 agrees at 9 bases. V lost 2 bases, J lost 5 bases, and 4 bases stayed unmatched. This CDR3 has 14 amino acids. Germline CDR1 MDHEN, CDR2 SYDVKM. Written as DNA, the CDR3 is TGTGCCAGCAGTTTAGAACAGGGGGCTGACGAGCAGTACTTC. It codes for CASSLEQGADEQYF. The full variable domain, with the rest looked up from reference TRBV28 and TRBJ2-7, is DVKVTQSSRYLVKRTGEKVFLECVQDMDHENMFWYRQDPGLGLRLIYFSYDVKMKEKGDIPEGYSVSREKKERFSLILESASTNQTSMYLCASSLEQGADEQYFGPGTRLTVT.

This chain links TRBV9 with TRBJ2-3; TRBD2 matches 15 bases. The junction had 7 bases not matched to a gene; V was cut back by 3 bases and J by 8 bases. The CDR3 loop spans 16 amino acids. CDR1 SGDLS and CDR2 YYNGEE come from the germline V gene. Here the CDR3 DNA reads TGTGCCAGCAGCGAGCGGACTAGCGGGGGGGAAGGTACGCAGTATTTT. This encodes CASSERTSGGEGTQYF.

The V gene is TRBV21-1, the J gene TRBJ1-4. TRBV21-1 is given as a pseudogene. The length of the CDR3 is 17 residues. In DNA, the CDR3 is TGTGCCAGCAACCAAATTTCTCCGGTAACAACTAATGAAAAACTGTTTTTT. Encoded protein: CASNQISPVTTNEKLFF.

The CDR3 loop is CASSYQTGFGETQYF. The CDR3 bases are TGTGCCAGCAGTTACCAGACAGGGTTCGGAGAGACCCAGTACTTC. The V gene is TRBV6-5, the J gene TRBJ2-5, with 7 bases aligning to TRBD1. There are 15 residues in the CDR3. Germline V CDR1 and CDR2: MNHEY, SVGAGI. After removal of 2 bases from V and 4 bases from J, the junction contained 7 bases not matched to a gene.

DNA of the CDR3: TGTGCCAGCAGTGAAAGGACACCTTCCTACGAGCAGTACTTC. Its protein is CASSERTPSYEQYF. The chain recombines TRBV2 with TRBJ2-7, with D possibly being TRBD1 (5 bases). V was clipped by 2 bases and J by 1 base, with 9 bases between them. Germline V CDR1 and CDR2: SNHLY, FYNNEI. This CDR3 contains 14 residues.

V and J are TRBV4-3 and TRBJ2-1, with D tentatively TRBD2 (6 bases). From germline, CDR1 is LGHNA and CDR2 YSLEER. V lost 6 bases and J lost 7, with 16 bases in between. CDR3 length equals 14 residues. CDR3 loop: CASSPGDLRNEQFF. The CDR3 nucleotides are TGCGCCAGCAGTCCCGGGGACTTGAGGAATGAGCAGTTCTTC.

This rearrangement joins TRBV10-1 to TRBJ2-2; a weak D match, TRBD1 (6 bases). The V gene lost 3 bases and the J gene lost 7 bases, with 12 bases spanning the gap. CDR1 is WNHNN and CDR2 is SYGVQD in the germline V gene (reference sequence). This CDR3 is built from 14 residues. This CDR3 is CASSDVTGIGELFF. CDR3 nucleotides: TGCGCCAGCAGTGACGTTACAGGGATCGGGGAGCTGTTTTTT.

The rearrangement uses TRBV5-1 and TRBJ1-1; perhaps TRBD1 as D (5 bases). The CDR3 sequence is 14 residues long. Looked up from germline, CDR1 is SGHRS and CDR2 is YFSETQ. V lost 0 bases to trimming and J lost 11 bases, with 17 bases between them. The CDR3 loop reads CASSLAVQGGSAFF. The CDR3 DNA sequence: TGCGCCAGCAGCTTGGCTGTGCAGGGTGGATCGGCTTTCTTT.

This clone was detected a few times. The V gene is TRBV5-4, the J gene TRBJ2-6; D call uncertain. The CDR3 is 14 residues long. Trimming took off 4 bases at V and 4 bases at J, with 9 bases between the two ends. Germline loops: CDR1 SGHNT, CDR2 YYREEE (reference sequence). The CDR3 here is CASSGPVGANVLTF. CDR3 coding DNA: TGTGCCAGCAGCGGGCCAGTAGGGGCCAACGTCCTGACTTTC.

This chain connects TRBV9 to TRBJ2-2; the match to TRBD1 covers 9 bases. From germline, CDR1 is SGDLS and CDR2 YYNGEE. This CDR3 has 17 amino acids. Germline trimming cut 2 bases from V and 6 bases from J; bases unmatched to any gene: 11. The CDR3 DNA sequence: TGTGCCAGCAGCGTCGTTCATCAACAGGGGGCAGCCGGGGAGCTGTTTTTT. Translation gives CASSVVHQQGAAGELFF.

Points on this clone: Distinct nucleotide sequences in the sample also encode this CDR3. This chain links TRBV6-5 with TRBJ1-4, with D possibly being TRBD1 (6 bases). This CDR3 spans 14 amino acids. V lost 2 bases to trimming and J lost 2 bases, with 6 bases between them. Germline values: CDR1 MNHEY, CDR2 SVGAGI. The CDR3 coding sequence is TGTGCCAGCAGTTACAGGGGGACTAATGAAAAACTGTTTTTT. Its translation is CASSYRGTNEKLFF.

CDR3: CASSVRLRETQYF. The CDR3 DNA follows: TGTGCCAGTAGTGTCCGACTACGGGAGACCCAGTACTTC. The chain couples TRBV19 to TRBJ2-5; D may be TRBD2 (5 bases). CDR1 and CDR2 from the germline V gene are LNHDA and SQIVND (reference sequence). This CDR3 is built from 13 residues. Trimming cost V 5 bases and J 5 bases, with 12 bases left between them.

The V call is TRBV28, the J call TRBJ2-6; D remains unclear. This CDR3 is built from 15 residues. The germline CDR1 and CDR2 sequences are MDHEN and SYDVKM. V lost 2 bases, J lost 2 bases, and 7 bases lay in between. CDR3 sequence reads: CASSLLRAGANVLTF. In DNA form, the CDR3 reads TGTGCCAGCAGTTTACTCCGGGCTGGGGCCAACGTCCTGACTTTC.

The chain carries TRBV10-2 and TRBJ2-7; perhaps TRBD1 as D (6 bases). Germline V gene lookup returns CDR1 WSHSY and CDR2 SAAADI. The V end was cut by 3 bases, the J end by 5 bases, with 14 bases between. The CDR3 is 14 amino acids. CDR3 protein: CASSEQQGRNEQYF. The DNA of the CDR3 is TGCGCCAGCAGTGAACAACAGGGACGGAACGAGCAGTACTTC.

This chain connects TRBV9 to TRBJ1-3; D might be TRBD1 (5 bases). With 0 bases removed from V and 1 base from J, the gap between germline ends came to 8 bases. CDR1 and CDR2 from the germline V gene are SGDLS and YYNGEE. This CDR3 region has 15 residues. CDR3 in amino acids: CASSVEGKSGNTIYF. The CDR3 DNA is TGTGCCAGCAGCGTAGAGGGGAAATCTGGAAACACCATATATTTT.

This clone showed up just once. The chain is built from TRBV2 and TRBJ1-5; 12 bases fit TRBD1. CDR1 and CDR2 (germline): SNHLY, FYNNEI. V shed 11 bases and J 5 bases; nucleotides not matched to a gene: 4. This CDR3 comprises 13 residues. The CDR3 is CAGGQGAYQPQHF. The DNA for the CDR3 is TGTGCCGGGGGACAGGGGGCCTATCAGCCCCAGCATTTT.